Listed here are 20 T cell receptor beta chains from one sample, sequenced in a study of blood T cell repertoires in COVID-19. Assay: immunoSEQ multiplex PCR; the TCRdb copy retains only in-frame clones and omits some. Among about 320,000 clones listed, approximately 89% were seen once. Sequencing was done on a sample of peripheral blood. These receptors all come from a woman aged 25-40 years with COVID-19, enrolled during active disease.

This clone has more than one count but fewer than ten. The V call is TRBV10-3, the J call TRBJ2-3; D gene unclear. Germline V gives CDR1 ENHRY, CDR2 SYGVKD. The CDR3 has 14 amino acids. V lost 6 bases to trimming and J lost 0 bases, with 10 bases between them. CDR3 nucleotides: TGTGCCATCAGGGGCCTTACTAGCACAGATACGCAGTATTTT. Translated, it gives CAIRGLTSTDTQYF.

V gene TRBV10-1 combines with J gene TRBJ2-1; TRBD1 aligns across 7 bases. The CDR3 is made up of 14 amino acids. With V trimmed by 5 bases and J by 4 bases, 5 bases remained unmatched. Germline V CDR1 and CDR2: WNHNN, SYGVQD (reference sequence). The CDR3 DNA is TGCGCCAGCAGTCCCGGGACAGAGTACAATGAGCAGTTCTTC. Amino acid sequence: CASSPGTEYNEQFF.

This clone was counted a single time. The V and J genes are TRBV11-2 and TRBJ1-1; D gene unclear. V was trimmed by 6 bases and J by 0 bases, leaving 11 bases between them. Germline assignment: CDR1 SGHAT and CDR2 FQNNGV. CDR3 length: 14 residues. The CDR3 sequence: CASSRLDLNTEAFF. The CDR3 DNA follows: TGTGCCAGCAGTCGACTTGACCTGAACACTGAAGCTTTCTTT.

The V gene is TRBV19, the J gene TRBJ2-1; 8 positions agree with TRBD2. Germline-derived CDR1 and CDR2 are LNHDA and SQIVND (reference sequence). Trimming at V came to 3 bases and at J to 3 bases, leaving 4 bases not matched to a gene. This CDR3 spans 15 amino acids. CDR3 region: CASSIAGGYYNEQFF. The CDR3 DNA is TGTGCCAGTAGTATCGCGGGGGGTTACTACAATGAGCAGTTCTTC.

The rearrangement uses TRBV5-1 and TRBJ2-5, with 8 bases aligning to TRBD2. The ends lost 0 bases at V and 2 bases at J; junction bases unmatched: 9. CDR1 SGHRS and CDR2 YFSETQ come from the germline V gene. CDR3 length: 17 residues. The DNA of the CDR3 is TGCGCCAGCAGCTTGGGGCCAGCGGGGGCCCGACAAGAGACCCAGTACTTC. Protein product: CASSLGPAGARQETQYF.

The J gene is TRBJ2-2, the V gene TRBV4-1; 7 bases fit TRBD2. Trimming took 1 base from V and 4 from J; bases not matched to a gene: 6. Germline V gene lookup returns CDR1 MGHRA and CDR2 YSYEKL. This CDR3 has 16 residues. CDR3 sequence: CASSQVPGRGTGELFF. CDR3 DNA: TGCGCCAGCAGCCAAGTGCCAGGGAGGGGCACCGGGGAGCTGTTTTTT.

The CDR3 spells CAWSPPSHQDQPQHF. Here the CDR3 DNA reads TGTGCCTGGAGTCCCCCCAGTCACCAAGATCAGCCCCAGCATTTT. V gene TRBV30 combines with J gene TRBJ1-5; D call uncertain. The CDR3 length is 15 residues. The germline CDR1 and CDR2 sequences are GTSNPN and SVGIG (reference sequence). V lost 2 bases and J lost 5, with 16 bases in between.

The chain combines TRBV5-4 with TRBJ2-1, with 8 bases lining up with TRBD2. J was trimmed by 8 bases and V by 4 bases; bases with no gene match: 8. Germline V gene data show CDR1 as SGHNT and CDR2 as YYREEE (reference sequence). This CDR3 is built from 14 residues. The chain's CDR3 is CASSPGGHADEQFF. The CDR3 DNA reads as TGTGCCAGCAGCCCGGGGGGGCACGCCGATGAGCAGTTCTTC.

The chain joins TRBV5-1 to TRBJ2-1; no reliable D call. V gave up 0 bases and J gave up 0 bases, with 10 bases separating them. The germline V gene has CDR1 SGHRS and CDR2 YFSETQ. CDR3 length: 16 amino acids. The CDR3 loop reads CASSLVLHRSYNEQFF. The DNA for the CDR3 is TGCGCCAGCAGCTTGGTACTTCACCGCTCCTACAATGAGCAGTTCTTC.

This clone was seen just once. The rearrangement uses TRBV5-6 and TRBJ2-1; TRBD1 might be the D (5 bases). The germline V gene has CDR1 SGHDT and CDR2 YYEEEE. The CDR3 consists of 14 residues. Trimming removed 6 bases from V and 2 bases from J, with 12 bases in between. The chain's CDR3 is CASTDRFAYNEQFF. In nucleotides, the CDR3 is TGTGCCAGCACAGACAGATTCGCCTACAATGAGCAGTTCTTC.

This clone was seen once. This chain links TRBV19 with TRBJ1-6, with no clear D. CDR1 and CDR2 (germline): LNHDA, SQIVND (reference sequence). This CDR3 comprises 13 residues. V gave up 10 bases and J gave up 3 bases, with 10 bases separating them. The CDR3 is CATRSNYNSPLHF. DNA of the CDR3: TGTGCCACCCGGAGTAACTATAATTCACCCCTCCACTTT.

The V gene is TRBV6-5, the J gene TRBJ1-1, with 8 bases aligning to TRBD1. V shed 6 bases and J 0 bases; nucleotides not matched to a gene: 3. CDR1 is MNHEY, CDR2 SVGAGI, per germline. The CDR3 is 14 amino acids. CDR3 DNA sequence: TGTGCCAGCAGAATGACAGGGGTGAACACTGAAGCTTTCTTT. Protein product: CASRMTGVNTEAFF.

The chain recombines TRBV5-6 with TRBJ2-5; tentatively, D is TRBD2 (6 bases). The CDR3 is 15 amino acids. Looked up from germline, CDR1 is SGHDT and CDR2 is YYEEEE. The germline V and J ends were trimmed by 1 base and 0 bases, with 10 bases remaining between them. CDR3 in amino acids: CASSLSSGDQETQYF. CDR3 bases: TGTGCCAGCAGCTTGAGTTCGGGGGACCAAGAGACCCAGTACTTC.

The chain uses TRBV28 and TRBJ2-3, with a tentative D call TRBD2 (6 bases). Germline V lookup: CDR1 MDHEN, CDR2 SYDVKM. V was shortened by 6 bases and J by 5 bases, with 21 bases between the two germline ends. CDR3 size: 16 residues. The CDR3 bases are TGTGCCAGCAGCAACTACTTTGGGGGGTCCAAAGATACGCAGTATTTT. It codes for CASSNYFGGSKDTQYF.

The chain links TRBV27 to TRBJ1-2; D gene unclear. V was cut by 8 bases and J by 4 bases, with 20 bases left in between. CDR3 size: 15 residues. Germline assignment: CDR1 MNHEY and CDR2 SMNVEV (reference sequence). CDR3 residues: CASRTLEGGGYGYTF. For the CDR3, the DNA is TGTGCCAGCCGAACCCTAGAGGGAGGAGGCTATGGCTACACCTTC.

The V gene is TRBV5-5, the J gene TRBJ1-3, with D unclear. Germline V CDR1 and CDR2: SGHKS, YYEKEE (reference sequence). CDR3 length equals 14 residues. Trimming cost V 6 bases and J 2 bases, with 12 bases left between them. This CDR3 is CASIEAATGNTIYF. DNA for the CDR3: TGTGCCAGCATCGAGGCCGCCACTGGAAACACCATATATTTT.

V usage is TRBV13 and J usage is TRBJ2-1; TRBD2 matches at 14 bases. The CDR3 loop spans 17 amino acids. Germline V gene sequence: CDR1 PRHDT, CDR2 FYEKMQ (reference sequence). V gave up 8 bases and J gave up 6 bases; unmatched junction bases: 12. CDR3 region: CASRDEKGLAGGNEQFF. Written as DNA, the CDR3 is TGTGCCAGCCGAGATGAAAAAGGACTAGCGGGGGGCAATGAGCAGTTCTTC.

The chain combines TRBV18 with TRBJ2-3, with TRBD2 matching 8 bases. Losses at the gene ends were 5 bases for V and 2 bases for J; bases not matched to a gene: 6. The germline CDR1 and CDR2 sequences are KGHSH and LQKENI. The CDR3 runs to 15 residues. CDR3 nucleotides: TGTGCCAGCTCAGGTGAGCGGGGGACCACAGATACGCAGTATTTT. This sequence encodes CASSGERGTTDTQYF.

The chain joins TRBV2 to TRBJ2-1; TRBD1 matches at 8 bases. The CDR3 totals 17 residues. CDR1 and CDR2 (germline): SNHLY, FYNNEI. With V trimmed by 3 bases and J by 13 bases, 20 bases remained unmatched. The CDR3 region has the DNA TGTGCCAGCAGTGAGAGCCACGGGACAGGTTACGAGGAACCCCAGTTCTTC. Its protein product is CASSESHGTGYEEPQFF.

Concerning this clone: Other DNA sequences of this sample code for an identical CDR3. The chain couples TRBV5-1 to TRBJ1-2; 12 bases map to TRBD1. Germline CDR1 reads SGHRS; CDR2 reads YFSETQ. This CDR3 has 15 amino acids. J gave up 4 bases and V 4 bases, and 5 bases lay outside the gene matches. In DNA form, the CDR3 reads TGCGCCAGCAGCCCGGGACAGGGGGCCCTCTATGGCTACACCTTC. This codes for CASSPGQGALYGYTF.